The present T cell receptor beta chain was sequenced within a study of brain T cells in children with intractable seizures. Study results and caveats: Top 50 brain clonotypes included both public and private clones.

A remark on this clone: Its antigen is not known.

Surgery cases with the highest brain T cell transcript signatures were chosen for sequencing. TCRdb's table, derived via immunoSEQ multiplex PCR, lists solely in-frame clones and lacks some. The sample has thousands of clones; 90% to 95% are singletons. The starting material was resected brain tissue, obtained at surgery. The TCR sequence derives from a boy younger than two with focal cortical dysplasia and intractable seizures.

CDR3: CASSVGSGLGDTQYF. CDR3 sequence (DNA): TGTGCCAGCAGCGTAGGGTCGGGATTAGGAGATACGCAGTATTTT. The chain couples TRBV9 to TRBJ2-3; D might be TRBD2 (5 bases). The V end was cut by 0 bases, the J end by 5 bases, with 13 bases between. Germline V gene data show CDR1 as SGDLS and CDR2 as YYNGEE. The CDR3 sequence is 15 residues long.